This record covers a single T cell receptor (beta chain). Germline V gives CDR1 MNHEY, CDR2 SMNVEV (reference sequence). This CDR3 is built from 13 residues. V was clipped by 2 bases and J by 8 bases, with 10 bases between them. Either two negative PCRs, clearance, or symptom resolution qualified Cohort 3 donors as recovered. This entry is derived from a study of blood T cell repertoires in COVID-19. Sequencing used immunoSEQ multiplex PCR; TCRdb keeps in-frame clones, though not all of them. Found here are about 250,000 clones, roughly nine tenths of them singletons; the top ten hold 2% to 2.5%. The specimen was PBMCs or T cells enriched from blood (not recorded which). The genes are TRBV27 and TRBJ2-1; tentatively, D is TRBD1 (5 bases). This sequence was found in a woman in her late teens or twenties who had recovered from COVID-19. The CDR3 protein is CASSLPRVDEQFF. CDR3 coding DNA: TGTGCCAGCAGTTTACCCAGGGTGGATGAGCAGTTCTTC.